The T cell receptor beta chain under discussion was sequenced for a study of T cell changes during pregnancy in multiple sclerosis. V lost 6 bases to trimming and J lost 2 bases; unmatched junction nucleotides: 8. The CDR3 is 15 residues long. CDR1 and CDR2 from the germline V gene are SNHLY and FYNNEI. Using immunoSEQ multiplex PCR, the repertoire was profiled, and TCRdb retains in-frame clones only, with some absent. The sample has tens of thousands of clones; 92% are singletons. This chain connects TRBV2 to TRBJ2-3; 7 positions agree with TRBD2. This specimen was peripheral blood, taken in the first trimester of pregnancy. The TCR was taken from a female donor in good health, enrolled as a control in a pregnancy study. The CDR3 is CASRGVGGLTDTQYF. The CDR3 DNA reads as TGTGCCAGCAGGGGAGTGGGAGGGCTCACAGATACGCAGTATTTT.